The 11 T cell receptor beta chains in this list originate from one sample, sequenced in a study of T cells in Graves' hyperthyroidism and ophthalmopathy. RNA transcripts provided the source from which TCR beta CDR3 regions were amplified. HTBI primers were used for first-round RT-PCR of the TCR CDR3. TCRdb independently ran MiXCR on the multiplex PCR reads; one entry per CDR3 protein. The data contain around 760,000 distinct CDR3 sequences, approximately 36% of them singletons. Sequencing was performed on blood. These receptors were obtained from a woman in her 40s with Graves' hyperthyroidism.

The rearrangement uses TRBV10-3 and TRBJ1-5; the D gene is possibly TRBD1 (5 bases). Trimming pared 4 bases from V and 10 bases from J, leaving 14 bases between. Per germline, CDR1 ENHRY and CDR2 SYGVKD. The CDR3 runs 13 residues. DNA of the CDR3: TGTGCCATCAGTGTGCAGGGTAAAAGACCCCAGCATTTT. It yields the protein CAISVQGKRPQHF.

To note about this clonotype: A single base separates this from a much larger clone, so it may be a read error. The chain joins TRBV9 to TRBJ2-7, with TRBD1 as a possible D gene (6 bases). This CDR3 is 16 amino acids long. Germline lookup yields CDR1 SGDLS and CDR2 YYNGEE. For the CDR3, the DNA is TGCGCCAGCAGCCAAGATATCGCAGGGGTGGCCTACGAGCAGTACTTC. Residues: CASSQDIAGVAYEQYF. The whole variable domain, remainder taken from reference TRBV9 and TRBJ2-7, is DSGVTQTPKHLITATGQRVTLRCSPRSGDLSVYWYQQSLDQGLQFLIQYYNGEERAKGNILERFSAQQFPDLHSELNLSSLELGDSALYFCASSQDIAGVAYEQYFGPGTRLTVT.

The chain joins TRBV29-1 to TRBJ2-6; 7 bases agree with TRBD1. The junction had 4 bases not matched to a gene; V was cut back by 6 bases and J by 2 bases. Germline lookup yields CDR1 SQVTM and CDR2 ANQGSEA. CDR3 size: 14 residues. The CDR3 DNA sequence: TGCAGCGTCGGGACAGCCGCTGGGGCCAACGTCCTGACTTTC. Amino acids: CSVGTAAGANVLTF. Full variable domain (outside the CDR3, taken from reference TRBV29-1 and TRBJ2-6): SAVISQKPSRDICQRGTSLTIQCQVDSQVTMMFWYRQQPGQSLTLIATANQGSEATYESGFVIDKFPISRPNLTFSTLTVSNMSPEDSSIYLCSVGTAAGANVLTFGAGSRLTVL.

This chain's CDR3 is CASREGFWANFKSGANVLTF. CDR3 DNA: TGTGCCAGTAGGGAGGGGTTCTGGGCCAACTTTAAGTCTGGGGCCAACGTCCTGACTTTC. The chain has TRBV19 and TRBJ2-6, with a possible D match to TRBD2 (6 bases). The CDR3 runs 20 residues. Germline assignment: CDR1 LNHDA and CDR2 SQIVND (reference sequence). V lost 6 bases and J 1 base, leaving 25 bases between the germline ends.

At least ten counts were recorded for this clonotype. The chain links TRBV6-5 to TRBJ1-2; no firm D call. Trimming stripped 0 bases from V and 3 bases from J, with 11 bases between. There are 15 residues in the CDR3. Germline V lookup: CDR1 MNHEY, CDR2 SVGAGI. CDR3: CASSYSVGSDYGYTF. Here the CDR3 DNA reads TGTGCCAGCAGTTACTCCGTGGGGTCAGACTATGGCTACACCTTC.

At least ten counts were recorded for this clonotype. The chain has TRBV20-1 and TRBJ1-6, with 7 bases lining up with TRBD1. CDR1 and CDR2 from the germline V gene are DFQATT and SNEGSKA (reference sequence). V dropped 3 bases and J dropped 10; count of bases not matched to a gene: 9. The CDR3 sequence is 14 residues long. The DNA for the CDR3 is TGCAGTGCTAGGCCTAGCCAGGGGGAATCACCCCTCCACTTT. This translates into CSARPSQGESPLHF.

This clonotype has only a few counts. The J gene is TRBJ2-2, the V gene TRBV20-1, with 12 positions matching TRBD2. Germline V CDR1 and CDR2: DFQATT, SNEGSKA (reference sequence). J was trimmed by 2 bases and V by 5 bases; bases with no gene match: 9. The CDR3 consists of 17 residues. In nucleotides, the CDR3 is TGCAGTGCTGAACCTCTAGCGGGAGGGCCTAACACCGGGGAGCTGTTTTTT. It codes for CSAEPLAGGPNTGELFF.

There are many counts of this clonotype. The CDR3 DNA follows: TGTGCCAGCAGCTTAGAGGCCTCAACTAATGAAAAACTGTTTTTT. It encodes CASSLEASTNEKLFF. This rearrangement joins TRBV7-9 to TRBJ1-4, with D hard to call. The ends were cut back, 1 base at V and 0 bases at J, with 6 bases in the middle. The CDR3 sequence is 15 residues long. Per germline, CDR1 SEHNR and CDR2 FQNEAQ (reference sequence). Full variable domain (remainder filled in from reference TRBV7-9 and TRBJ1-4): DTGVSQNPRHKITKRGQNVTFRCDPISEHNRLYWYRQTLGQGPEFLTYFQNEAQLEKSRLLSDRFSAERPKGSFSTLEIQRTEQGDSAMYLCASSLEASTNEKLFFGSGTQLSVL.

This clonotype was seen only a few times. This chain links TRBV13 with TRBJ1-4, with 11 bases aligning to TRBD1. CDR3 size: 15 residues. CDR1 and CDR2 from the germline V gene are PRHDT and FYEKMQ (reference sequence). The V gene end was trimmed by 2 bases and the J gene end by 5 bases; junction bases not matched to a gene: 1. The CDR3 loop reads CASSLWDRGNEKLFF. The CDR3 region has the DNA TGTGCCAGCAGCTTATGGGACAGGGGGAATGAAAAACTGTTTTTT.

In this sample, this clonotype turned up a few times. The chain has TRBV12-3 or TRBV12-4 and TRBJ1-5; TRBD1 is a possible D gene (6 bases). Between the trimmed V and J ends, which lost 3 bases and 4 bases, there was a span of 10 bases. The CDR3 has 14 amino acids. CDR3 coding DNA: TGTGCCAGCAGTTTTGCAGGGGAGAATCAGCCCCAGCATTTT. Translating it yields CASSFAGENQPQHF.

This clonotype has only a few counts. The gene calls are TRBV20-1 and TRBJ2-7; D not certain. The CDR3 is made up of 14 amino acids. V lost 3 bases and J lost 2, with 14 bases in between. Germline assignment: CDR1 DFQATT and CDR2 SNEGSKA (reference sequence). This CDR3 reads CSASFRFTPYEQYF. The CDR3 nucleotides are TGCAGTGCTAGTTTCAGGTTTACCCCCTACGAGCAGTACTTC.